This T cell receptor beta chain was profiled in a study of T-cell reconstitution after alpha-beta-depleted transplantation in children. Study-wide results and caveats: Surviving recipient T cells and thymic progenitors accounted for the high day-60 TCRbeta diversity observed in some patients. Several hundred rapidly expanded clones from non-depleted graft cells reportedly supplied alpha-beta T cells about two months post-transplant. It was newly produced T cells that mostly accounted for T-cell counts and diversity one year after transplant.

Germline V gives CDR1 SGDLS, CDR2 YYNGEE. The CDR3 is 15 residues long. V trimming: 4 bases; J trimming: 0 bases; junction bases outside the gene matches: 6. This clonotype has a count of ten or more. Its antigen is undetermined. Preparation of the TCRbeta library was carried out with unique molecular identifiers. TCRdb itself ran the PCR reads through MiXCR, one entry per CDR3 protein. The table shows fewer than 550,000 distinct CDR3 sequences, with roughly a tenth occurring only once. Sequenced material: PBMCs, taken before TCRalphabeta/CD19-depleted stem cell transplant. The source is a child aged 2 to 10 with inherited bone marrow failure, due to receive a stem cell transplant. This chain connects TRBV9 to TRBJ2-7, with TRBD1 identical over 8 bases. The DNA for the CDR3 is TGTGCCAGCAGCCCACGACAGGGGAGCTCCTACGAGCAGTACTTC. Translation: CASSPRQGSSYEQYF.